The sequence of this TCR beta chain was determined in a study of technical replicates of blood from several donors. The CDR3 runs 15 residues. Germline V CDR1 and CDR2: SGHKS, YYEKEE (reference sequence). The V end lost 2 bases, the J end lost 4 bases, and 13 bases lay between the germline ends. Only in-frame clones appear in the TCRdb table, and some are missing; sequencing was by immunoSEQ multiplex PCR. This table has about 82,000 clones, under 96% appearing once. The origin of this receptor is a human donor in good health. Sequenced input: T cells isolated from PBMCs. The chain couples TRBV5-5 to TRBJ1-5; no clear D gene. The CDR3 nucleotides are TGTGCCAGCAGCTTACGTTCCAGTAATAATCAGCCCCAGCATTTT. It encodes CASSLRSSNNQPQHF.